A selection of T cell receptor beta chains follows, all from one sample in a study of identical twins. TCRdb fed the 5' RACE reads into MiXCR, producing one record per CDR3 protein. The sample yields 690,000 or so distinct CDR3 sequences, 6.1% seen once. The sequencing input was naive T cells sorted from blood. These receptor sequences come from a man younger than 35 in good health. Each CDR3 is given with its conserved first and last residue. D genes are given only for firm matches. Clone size appears in some rows only: once, few, many, or a class for an expanded clone.

j_call d_call v_call clone_size cdr3_nt cdr3_aa
TRBJ1-1 NA TRBV24-1 many TGTGCCACCAGTGATTTTGGATCTGAAGGGGCTTTCTTT CATSDFGSEGAFF
TRBJ2-3 TRBD1 TRBV4-1 few TGCGCCAGCAGCCAAGAGTACCGGGACAGGGGAGCAGATACGCAGTATTTT CASSQEYRDRGADTQYF
TRBJ1-2 TRBD1 TRBV20-1 many TGCAGTGCTACACCGGGACAGGGGGTATATGGCTACACCTTC CSATPGQGVYGYTF
TRBJ2-1 TRBD2 TRBV20-1 NA TGCAGTGCTACCGGCCTAGCGGGAGGGTGGGCCAATGAGCAGTTCTTC CSATGLAGGWANEQFF
TRBJ2-7 TRBD1 TRBV27 many TGTGCCACCAGGGGACAGGTCTACGAGCAGTACTTC CATRGQVYEQYF
TRBJ2-7 NA TRBV6-2/TRBV6-3 many TGTGCCAGCAGTTACTCAGTGGGAGAGCAGTACTTC CASSYSVGEQYF
TRBJ1-5 NA TRBV12-3/TRBV12-4 NA TGTGCCAGCAGGGGGGGGGCGGGGGATAGCAATCAGCCCCAGCATTTT CASRGGAGDSNQPQHF
TRBJ2-7 NA TRBV10-3 few TGTGCCATCAGTGAGCCACTAGGAGCCACCTACGAGCAGTACTTC CAISEPLGATYEQYF
TRBJ2-5 NA TRBV5-1 many TGCGCCAGCAGCTCCCAGTTCCAAGAGACCCAGTACTTC CASSSQFQETQYF
TRBJ2-5 TRBD2 TRBV5-1 many TGCGCCAGCACCCCGACTAGCGGCCAAGAGACCCAGTACTTC CASTPTSGQETQYF
TRBJ2-3 TRBD2 TRBV20-1 many TGCAGTGCTAGAGATGTCGCGGGAGGCCATACAGATACGCAGTATTTT CSARDVAGGHTDTQYF
TRBJ2-7 NA TRBV20-1 many TGCAGTGCTAGTAGCGGCAGTTCCTACGAGCAGTACTTC CSASSGSSYEQYF
TRBJ2-7 NA TRBV27 many TGTGCCAGCAGTTTAGCCCAGTTCTACGAGCAGTACTTC CASSLAQFYEQYF
TRBJ2-3 TRBD1 TRBV4-1 few TGCGCCAGCAGCCAAGTTGGGGACAGCCGCGGAGATACGCAGTATTTT CASSQVGDSRGDTQYF
TRBJ2-3 NA TRBV7-2 few TGTGCCAGCAGCTTAGCGTTACATAGAGGGGGCACAGATACGCAGTATTTT CASSLALHRGGTDTQYF
TRBJ2-6 NA TRBV3-1 NA TGTGCCAGCAGCACCCACTTGCGCGCCGGGGCCAACGTCCTGACTTTC CASSTHLRAGANVLTF
TRBJ2-7 TRBD2 TRBV24-1 many TGTGCCACCAGTGATTCGGTCGGACTAGCCTACGAGCAGTACTTC CATSDSVGLAYEQYF
TRBJ2-1 TRBD2 TRBV29-1 many TGCAGCGTTCGGGGACTAGCGGGATATGAGCAGTTCTTC CSVRGLAGYEQFF
TRBJ2-3 TRBD2 TRBV6-2/TRBV6-3 NA TGTGCCAGCAGTTACGGGACTAGCGCCACAGATACGCAGTATTTT CASSYGTSATDTQYF
TRBJ2-1 TRBD1 TRBV15 many TGTGCCACCAGCAGAGATTATGGGACAGGGAATTACAATGAGCAGTTCTTC CATSRDYGTGNYNEQFF
TRBJ1-2 NA TRBV12-3/TRBV12-4 many TGTGCCAGTGGGAGTTGGACCGAAACTAACTATGGCTACACCTTC CASGSWTETNYGYTF
TRBJ2-3 TRBD2 TRBV6-2/TRBV6-3 few TGTGCCAGCAGTTACTCCCCTCGACTAGCGGGAGGGTCTTTT CASSYSPRLAGGSF